The 29 T cell receptor beta chains given below trace back to one sample, sequenced in a study of T cells in Graves' hyperthyroidism and ophthalmopathy. What was amplified from RNA transcripts were TCR beta CDR3 regions. An initial round of RT-PCR targeting the TCR CDR3 relied on the HTBI primer set. TCRdb re-called the multiplex PCR reads with MiXCR, one entry per CDR3 protein. Of hundreds of thousands of distinct CDR3 sequences listed, around 46% are singletons. Sequenced input: peripheral blood or thyroid tissue (not recorded which). The receptors come from a woman under 30 with Graves' hyperthyroidism.

The chain combines TRBV7-3 with TRBJ2-5; D not resolved. Germline assignment: CDR1 SGHTA and CDR2 FQGTGA. V lost 3 bases to trimming and J lost 5 bases, with 13 bases between them. This CDR3 spans 14 amino acids. The CDR3 region has the DNA TGTGCCAGCAGCTTTGACCCCGAGGAGGAGACCCAGTACTTC. This encodes CASSFDPEEETQYF.

This clonotype has a single count. The rearrangement uses TRBV20-1 and TRBJ1-1, with D maybe TRBD1 (5 bases). This CDR3 spans 14 amino acids. Germline CDR1 DFQATT, CDR2 SNEGSKA (reference sequence). Trimming took off 4 bases at V and 1 base at J, with 13 bases between the two ends. For the CDR3, the DNA is TGCAGTGCTACATTGGGGGGATCGAACACTGAAGCTTTCTTT. As protein: CSATLGGSNTEAFF.

This clonotype was seen a single time. The chain links TRBV2 to TRBJ2-2; either TRBD1 or TRBD2 may fit D (6 bases each). V lost 5 bases and J lost 4, with 14 bases in between. Germline CDR1 and CDR2: SNHLY and FYNNEI. The CDR3 totals 15 residues. CDR3 protein: CASSFLQGGTGELFF. CDR3 nucleotides: TGTGCCAGCAGTTTTTTACAGGGAGGCACCGGGGAGCTGTTTTTT.

V is TRBV6-1 and J is TRBJ1-4; TRBD1 matches 9 bases. Germline assignment: CDR1 MNHNS and CDR2 SASEGT. This CDR3 comprises 15 residues. V shed 8 bases, J shed 5 bases, and the junction held 9 bases outside the gene matches. This CDR3 is CASGPPGQGNEKLFF. The CDR3 DNA follows: TGTGCCAGCGGTCCACCGGGACAGGGCAATGAAAAACTGTTTTTT.

V is TRBV2 and J is TRBJ2-2; 10 bases are a match to TRBD1. There are 15 residues in the CDR3. The J segment lost 5 bases and the V segment lost 5 bases, leaving 5 bases of the junction unmatched. The germline V gene has CDR1 SNHLY and CDR2 FYNNEI. CDR3 in DNA: TGTGCCAGCAGTAGGGCGGACAGGGGGACCGGGGAGCTGTTTTTT. Amino acids: CASSRADRGTGELFF.

The chain is built from TRBV25-1 and TRBJ2-3; the match to TRBD1 covers 8 bases. This CDR3 spans 18 amino acids. Per germline, CDR1 MGHDK and CDR2 SYGVNS. The V segment lost 0 bases and the J segment 5 bases; nucleotides outside the gene matches: 13. The CDR3 loop is CASSEYMGGQGTLDTQYF. CDR3 bases: TGTGCCAGCAGTGAATATATGGGCGGACAGGGAACCCTAGATACGCAGTATTTT.

This clonotype occurred a few times. The V gene is TRBV7-6, the J gene TRBJ1-2; a possible D gene is TRBD1 (5 bases). Deletions cut 1 base from V and 3 bases from J, with 12 bases between. Looked up from germline, CDR1 is SGHVS and CDR2 is FNYEAQ. This CDR3 comprises 15 residues. CDR3 region: CASSLEPREDYGYTF. The CDR3, as DNA: TGTGCCAGCAGCTTAGAACCCAGGGAGGACTATGGCTACACCTTC.

Note on this clonotype: It may be a read error: a sequence one base away is much more abundant. The chain carries TRBV2 and TRBJ2-7; possible D gene TRBD2, 5 bases. Germline V gene data show CDR1 as SNHLY and CDR2 as FYNNEI. The CDR3 has 14 amino acids. V was clipped by 3 bases and J by 7 bases, with 16 bases between them. CDR3 protein: CASSETVSGMEQYF. The DNA for the CDR3 is TGTGCCAGCAGTGAGACCGTCTCCGGGATGGAGCAGTACTTC. The full variable domain, its missing parts supplied by reference TRBV2 and TRBJ2-7, is EPEVTQTPSHQVTQMGQEVILRCVPISNHLYFYWYRQILGQKVEFLVSFYNNEISEKSEIFDDQFSVERPDGSNFTLKIRSTKLEDSAMYFCASSETVSGMEQYFGPGTRLTVT.

The chain joins TRBV5-1 to TRBJ2-7, with TRBD1 matching 7 bases. The CDR3 sequence is 14 residues long. V was pared by 7 bases and J by 2 bases, with 9 bases of the junction left unmatched. Germline CDR1 reads SGHRS; CDR2 reads YFSETQ. The DNA for the CDR3 is TGCGCCAGCTCCAGGGGGACGGAGACCTACGAGCAGTACTTC. It yields the protein CASSRGTETYEQYF.

This clonotype was counted many times. The chain carries TRBV29-1 and TRBJ1-4; D call uncertain. The CDR3 totals 11 residues. In germline, CDR1 is SQVTM, CDR2 ANQGSEA. Trimming removed 6 bases at V and 7 bases at J, with 9 bases between. CDR3 region: CSVIEGEKLFF. The CDR3 DNA follows: TGCAGCGTAATAGAGGGTGAAAAACTGTTTTTT.

This clonotype came up many times. CDR3 amino acids: CATSDSYRGHGTQYF. The CDR3 bases are TGTGCCACCAGTGATTCGTACAGGGGGCATGGGACCCAGTACTTC. This chain joins TRBV24-1 and TRBJ2-5; 9 nucleotides agree with TRBD1. Trimming cost V 2 bases and J 7 bases; bases outside gene matches: 7. The CDR3 has 15 amino acids. CDR1 KGHDR and CDR2 SFDVKD come from the germline V gene.

This clonotype was counted many times. The rearrangement links TRBV7-9 to TRBJ2-7; D uncertain. Deletions cut 5 bases from V and 2 bases from J, with 10 bases between. Germline values: CDR1 SEHNR, CDR2 FQNEAQ (reference sequence). The CDR3 has 13 residues. The CDR3 protein is CASSPGLTYEQYF. CDR3 in DNA: TGTGCCAGCAGCCCGGGCTTAACCTACGAGCAGTACTTC.

This clonotype was seen many times. The J gene is TRBJ1-2, the V gene TRBV2; the match to TRBD1 covers 9 bases. The CDR3 covers 15 residues. Germline V lookup: CDR1 SNHLY, CDR2 FYNNEI. Trimming removed 5 bases from V and 2 bases from J; junction bases left unmatched: 6. The CDR3 DNA is TGTGCCAGCAGTACGGACAGGGGAGCCAACTATGGCTACACCTTC. The encoded protein is CASSTDRGANYGYTF.

This clonotype was found many times. Possible read error: a much larger clone is one base away. This chain uses TRBV25-1 with TRBJ1-4; D may be TRBD1 (5 bases). In germline, CDR1 is MGHDK, CDR2 SYGVNS. V was clipped by 6 bases and J by 7 bases, with 12 bases between them. The CDR3 contains 13 residues. The CDR3 protein is CASSGTSREKLFF. The CDR3 bases are TGTGCCAGCAGCGGGACCAGCCGTGAAAAACTGTTTTTT.

In this sample, this clonotype turned up many times. The V and J genes are TRBV7-8 and TRBJ2-5; TRBD2 aligns across 8 bases. Unmatched junction bases numbered 9, after V lost 2 bases and J lost 4 bases. This CDR3 has 16 residues. Germline lookup yields CDR1 SGHVS and CDR2 FQNEAQ. This chain's CDR3 is CASSLRSGGRSETQYF. The CDR3 DNA follows: TGTGCCAGCAGCTTACGGTCGGGAGGGCGATCAGAGACCCAGTACTTC.

The chain has TRBV2 and TRBJ1-2, with 9 positions matching TRBD1. There are 15 residues in the CDR3. Per germline, CDR1 SNHLY and CDR2 FYNNEI. V was clipped by 8 bases and J by 0 bases; unmatched bases: 7. In DNA, the CDR3 is TGTGCCAGCGTCGCGACAGGGGGTGCTAACTATGGCTACACCTTC. It encodes CASVATGGANYGYTF.

The chain is built from TRBV15 and TRBJ2-5; 13 bases fit TRBD2. The junction had 0 bases not matched to a gene; V was cut back by 1 base and J by 4 bases. CDR1 and CDR2 from the germline V gene are LNHNV and YYDKDF (reference sequence). CDR3 length equals 15 residues. The CDR3 region has the DNA TGTGCCACCAGCAGAGGACTAGCGGGAGGAGAGACCCAGTACTTC. This gives the protein CATSRGLAGGETQYF. Using reference TRBV15 and TRBJ2-5 for the parts outside the CDR3, the full variable domain is DAMVIQNPRYQVTQFGKPVTLSCSQTLNHNVMYWYQQKSSQAPKLLFHYYDKDFNNEADTPDNFQSRRPNTSFCFLDIRSPGLGDTAMYLCATSRGLAGGETQYFGPGTRLLVL.

The genes are TRBV20-1 and TRBJ2-5, with a weak D call TRBD1 (6 bases). The V end was cut by 3 bases, the J end by 5 bases, with 10 bases between. The CDR3 totals 12 residues. CDR1 is DFQATT and CDR2 is SNEGSKA in the germline V gene (reference sequence). The CDR3, as DNA: TGCAGTGCTAGGGACAGCTCCGAGACCCAGTACTTC. Protein: CSARDSSETQYF.

V usage is TRBV5-1 and J usage is TRBJ1-2; TRBD1 might be the D (6 bases). The germline V and J ends were trimmed by 7 bases and 7 bases, with 17 bases remaining between them. The CDR3 is 13 residues long. Germline V gene lookup returns CDR1 SGHRS and CDR2 YFSETQ. Here the CDR3 DNA reads TGCGCCAGCTCGGGGGGGCAGTCTGGTGGCTACACCTTC. Translation gives CASSGGQSGGYTF.

The chain recombines TRBV5-5 with TRBJ1-2; maybe TRBD1 (5 bases). Germline V lookup: CDR1 SGHKS, CDR2 YYEKEE (reference sequence). This CDR3 region has 15 residues. The V and J ends lost 0 bases and 3 bases respectively, with 12 bases between them. CDR3 sequence (DNA): TGTGCCAGCAGCTTGGAGGAGGGACCACACTATGGCTACACCTTC. Protein product: CASSLEEGPHYGYTF.

This clonotype was counted between two and nine times. The rearrangement joins TRBV19 to TRBJ2-5; 11 nucleotides align to TRBD2. With 6 bases clipped from V and 7 bases from J, the junction kept 7 bases outside the gene matches. Looked up from germline, CDR1 is LNHDA and CDR2 is SQIVND (reference sequence). The CDR3 is made up of 14 amino acids. Written as DNA, the CDR3 is TGTGCCAGTAGGATTAGCGGGAGGGCCGGGACCCAGTACTTC. Amino acid sequence: CASRISGRAGTQYF.

V and J are TRBV7-9 and TRBJ2-7, with 7 nucleotides matching TRBD2. Trimming took 5 bases from V and 5 from J; bases not matched to a gene: 6. CDR1 is SEHNR, CDR2 FQNEAQ, per germline (reference sequence). The CDR3 has 13 residues. The CDR3 reads CASSGRESDEQYF. The CDR3 DNA reads as TGTGCCAGCAGCGGGCGGGAGAGCGACGAGCAGTACTTC.

V usage is TRBV15 and J usage is TRBJ2-2; 10 bases match TRBD2. The junction had 10 bases not matched to a gene; V was cut back by 8 bases and J by 4 bases. The germline V gene encodes CDR1 LNHNV and CDR2 YYDKDF (reference sequence). There are 16 residues in the CDR3. This chain's CDR3 is CATSKKREGLTGELFF. The CDR3 DNA follows: TGTGCCACCTCTAAGAAGCGGGAGGGCCTCACCGGGGAGCTGTTTTTT. Full variable domain (outside the CDR3, taken from reference TRBV15 and TRBJ2-2): DAMVIQNPRYQVTQFGKPVTLSCSQTLNHNVMYWYQQKSSQAPKLLFHYYDKDFNNEADTPDNFQSRRPNTSFCFLDIRSPGLGDTAMYLCATSKKREGLTGELFFGEGSRLTVL.

This clonotype was counted a single time. The gene calls are TRBV7-2 and TRBJ1-3; TRBD1 is a possible D gene (5 bases). The ends were cut back, 8 bases at V and 0 bases at J, with 14 bases in the middle. This CDR3 contains 15 residues. Per germline, CDR1 SGHTA and CDR2 FQGNSA. The CDR3 nucleotides are TGTGCCAGCGCGACCCGGGGCTTCTCTGGAAACACCATATATTTT. Its protein is CASATRGFSGNTIYF.

This clonotype was seen once. One end of the junction is discordant with germline, which a read error may explain. The genes are TRBV7-9 and TRBJ1-3; 7 bases align to TRBD1. In germline, CDR1 is SEHNR, CDR2 FQNEAQ (reference sequence). The CDR3 runs 15 residues. CDR3 DNA sequence: TGTGCCAGCAGCGTAGCTTACAGGGGAGGGAACACCATATATTTT. It codes for CASSVAYRGGNTIYF.

This clonotype was recorded at least ten times. The chain has TRBV7-9 and TRBJ1-4; no firm D call. The germline gives CDR1 SEHNR, CDR2 FQNEAQ (reference sequence). This CDR3 spans 14 amino acids. V gave up 5 bases and J gave up 8 bases, with 15 bases separating them. CDR3: CASSPSEGREKLFF. CDR3 bases: TGTGCCAGCAGCCCTTCGGAGGGTAGGGAAAAACTGTTTTTT. The full variable domain, completed using reference TRBV7-9 and TRBJ1-4, is DTGVSQNPRHKITKRGQNVTFRCDPISEHNRLYWYRQTLGQGPEFLTYFQNEAQLEKSRLLSDRFSAERPKGSFSTLEIQRTEQGDSAMYLCASSPSEGREKLFFGSGTQLSVL.

This clonotype occurred many times. The junction departs from germline at one end; a sequencing error may be responsible. This chain joins TRBV15 and TRBJ1-5; D is undetermined. Per germline, CDR1 LNHNV and CDR2 YYDKDF (reference sequence). The CDR3 extends over 14 amino acids. The CDR3 DNA reads as TGTGCCACCAGCAGAGATCCTTTGGCGGGCCTTGTATATTTT. Amino acids: CATSRDPLAGLVYF.

Turning to this clonotype: This may arise from a read error, as a much more abundant clone is one base away. V gene TRBV7-8 combines with J gene TRBJ1-4; no clear D gene. This CDR3 is built from 15 residues. CDR1 is SGHVS and CDR2 is FQNEAQ in the germline V gene. Between the trimmed V and J ends, which lost 2 bases and 4 bases, there was a span of 11 bases. DNA for the CDR3: TGTGCCAGCAGCTTATGGCAAGAACTTAATGAAAAACTGTTTTTT. Its translation is CASSLWQELNEKLFF.

This clonotype was seen only a few times. The chain links TRBV12-3 or TRBV12-4 to TRBJ2-7; D gene ambiguous. Trimming pared 7 bases from V and 0 bases from J, leaving 10 bases between. The CDR3 extends over 13 amino acids. CDR3 region: CASTPLPSYEQYF. The CDR3 coding sequence is TGTGCCAGCACCCCCTTACCCTCCTACGAGCAGTACTTC.